The 30 T cell receptor beta chains reported below all come from one sample, sequenced in a study of lymphopenia after photon versus proton radiotherapy. The data were produced by immunoSEQ multiplex PCR, yet TCRdb's version contains in-frame clones alone and is incomplete. The sample lists tens of thousands of clones, approximately 82% occurring once. The starting material was peripheral blood, obtained from a patient treated with photon-based radiotherapy. The receptors stem from a man aged 45 to 65 with gastric cancer.

J is TRBJ2-1 and V is TRBV15, with 10 positions matching TRBD2. Losses at the gene ends were 8 bases for V and 15 bases for J; bases not matched to a gene: 10. The germline gives CDR1 LNHNV, CDR2 YYDKDF (reference sequence). The CDR3 covers 12 residues. The DNA for the CDR3 is TGTGCCACCGGTACTAGCGGGGATTCGGGGTTCTTC. This translates into CATGTSGDSGFF.

V gene TRBV28 combines with J gene TRBJ1-5; no firm D call. Germline CDR1 is MDHEN and CDR2 is SYDVKM. The germline V and J ends were trimmed by 7 bases and 2 bases, with 18 bases remaining between them. The CDR3 loop spans 16 amino acids. CDR3 in amino acids: CASTYRPGGGNQPQHF. The CDR3 DNA reads TGTGCCAGCACCTATCGGCCAGGCGGGGGCAATCAGCCCCAGCATTTT.

Only a few counts were recorded for this clone. The chain joins TRBV7-7 to TRBJ2-7; D is perhaps TRBD1 or TRBD2 (5 bases each). CDR1 is SSHAT, CDR2 FNYEAQ, per germline (reference sequence). This CDR3 spans 16 amino acids. Trimming removed 5 bases at V and 0 bases at J, with 17 bases between. The CDR3 nucleotides are TGTGCCAGCAGCCACCCCCCGGGGACCGACTCCTACGAGCAGTACTTC. As protein: CASSHPPGTDSYEQYF.

V usage is TRBV7-2 and J usage is TRBJ2-1; maybe TRBD2 (6 bases). CDR3 size: 16 residues. The V end was cut by 4 bases, the J end by 3 bases, with 16 bases between. Germline V gene sequence: CDR1 SGHTA, CDR2 FQGNSA. The chain's CDR3 is CASSSGASVDYNEQFF. The CDR3 nucleotides are TGTGCCAGCAGCTCCGGCGCTAGCGTAGACTACAATGAGCAGTTCTTC.

In its sample, this clone was seen once. This chain connects TRBV5-1 to TRBJ2-1, with D perhaps matching TRBD1 or TRBD2 (6 bases each). Trimming cost V 5 bases and J 8 bases, with 17 bases left between them. This CDR3 comprises 14 residues. Germline CDR1 and CDR2: SGHRS and YFSETQ. The chain's CDR3 is CASSRTTGYDEQFF. CDR3 bases: TGCGCCAGCAGTCGGACTACAGGGTACGATGAGCAGTTCTTC.

The V and J genes are TRBV5-5 and TRBJ2-3; no clear D. Deletions cut 4 bases from V and 3 bases from J, with 9 bases between. Germline V CDR1 and CDR2: SGHKS, YYEKEE (reference sequence). The length of the CDR3 is 13 residues. CDR3 coding DNA: TGTGCCAGCAGCCGTCCCGGGACAGATACGCAGTATTTT. It specifies CASSRPGTDTQYF.

The genes are TRBV29-1 and TRBJ2-2; D ambiguous. Trimming cost V 2 bases and J 0 bases, with 4 bases left between them. The CDR3 runs 13 residues. The germline V gene has CDR1 SQVTM and CDR2 ANQGSEA. CDR3 sequence (DNA): TGCAGCGTTGAACCTACGAACACCGGGGAGCTGTTTTTT. This sequence encodes CSVEPTNTGELFF.

The V call is TRBV7-3, the J call TRBJ2-5; D possibly uses TRBD1 or TRBD2 (7 bases each). Trimming removed 5 bases at V and 4 bases at J, with 17 bases between. The CDR3 is made up of 15 amino acids. The V gene's germline CDR1 is SGHTA and CDR2 FQGTGA. The CDR3 DNA reads TGTGCCAGCAGCCCCAGGGGGGGCAGGGCAGAGACCCAGTACTTC. Encoded protein: CASSPRGGRAETQYF.

This chain uses TRBV5-6 with TRBJ2-7; TRBD1 agrees at 7 bases. Trimming removed 5 bases from V and 1 base from J; junction bases left unmatched: 9. This CDR3 contains 15 residues. Germline CDR1 is SGHDT and CDR2 is YYEEEE. The CDR3 DNA is TGTGCCAGCAGTTACGAAGCAGGGGGTTCCTACGAGCAGTACTTC. Encoded protein: CASSYEAGGSYEQYF.

This chain uses TRBV19 with TRBJ2-1, with D perhaps TRBD1 (5 bases). This CDR3 region has 13 residues. V shed 6 bases and J shed 9 bases, with 15 bases lying between them. Germline V gene lookup returns CDR1 LNHDA and CDR2 SQIVND (reference sequence). The CDR3 protein is CASRATGSGEQFF. The CDR3 DNA reads as TGTGCCAGTAGAGCTACAGGATCCGGTGAGCAGTTCTTC.

The rearrangement joins TRBV14 to TRBJ1-4, with TRBD1 matching 8 bases. The CDR3 sequence is 12 residues long. Germline loops: CDR1 SGHDN, CDR2 FVKESK. V was clipped by 3 bases and J by 12 bases; unmatched bases: 3. The CDR3 nucleotides read TGTGCCAGCAGCCAGGCGACAGGGGAACTGTTTTTT. Translating it yields CASSQATGELFF.

CDR3 nucleotides: TGTGCCAGCAGCCCGAAACTAGCGGATACGCAGTATTTT. Its protein product is CASSPKLADTQYF. This sequence joins TRBV7-9 and TRBJ2-3; 7 bases line up with TRBD2. The CDR3 has 13 residues. Germline V gives CDR1 SEHNR, CDR2 FQNEAQ (reference sequence). After removal of 5 bases from V and 6 bases from J, the junction contained 5 bases not matched to a gene.

In nucleotides, the CDR3 is TGTGCCAGCAGCCCGACAGCCCGCTCTGGGGCCAACGTCCTGACTTTC. Protein: CASSPTARSGANVLTF. This chain uses TRBV7-9 with TRBJ2-6; D possibly corresponds to TRBD1 (5 bases). The CDR3 is 16 residues long. Per the germline V gene, CDR1 is SEHNR and CDR2 is FQNEAQ (reference sequence). V lost 5 bases and J lost 0, with 11 bases in between.

This chain connects TRBV6-6 to TRBJ2-5, with D perhaps matching TRBD2 (6 bases). The V end lost 5 bases, the J end lost 4 bases, and 11 bases lay between the germline ends. This CDR3 comprises 13 residues. Germline CDR1 reads MNHNY; CDR2 reads SVGAGI (reference sequence). The chain's CDR3 is CASSTPAGETQYF. CDR3 DNA: TGTGCCAGCAGTACCCCAGCGGGAGAGACCCAGTACTTC.

The gene calls are TRBV5-1 and TRBJ2-7; D may be TRBD1 (5 bases). The V gene lost 1 base and the J gene lost 5 bases, with 10 bases spanning the gap. Germline V gives CDR1 SGHRS, CDR2 YFSETQ. The CDR3 contains 13 residues. As DNA, the CDR3 is TGCGCCAGCAGCTTGCTTCAGGGCGACGAGCAGTACTTC. Protein product: CASSLLQGDEQYF.

The V gene is TRBV27, the J gene TRBJ1-2; D gene uncertain. V dropped 0 bases and J dropped 2 bases, with 10 bases sitting between them. Germline V gene data show CDR1 as MNHEY and CDR2 as SMNVEV (reference sequence). This CDR3 has 15 residues. Here the CDR3 reads CASSLSYGPNYGYTF. DNA for the CDR3: TGTGCCAGCAGTTTATCATACGGGCCGAACTATGGCTACACCTTC.

This clone was counted only a few times. The chain uses TRBV7-3 and TRBJ1-3; 7 positions agree with TRBD1. The CDR3 runs 13 residues. CDR1 is SGHTA and CDR2 is FQGTGA in the germline V gene. V was pared by 5 bases and J by 3 bases, with 1 base of the junction left unmatched. As DNA, the CDR3 is TGTGCCAGCAGCCGGGACAGTGGAAACACCATATATTTT. Translation: CASSRDSGNTIYF.

This chain connects TRBV6-5 to TRBJ2-1; no clear D gene. The CDR3 loop spans 11 amino acids. Trimming took off 2 bases at V and 8 bases at J, with 4 bases between the two ends. Germline V gives CDR1 MNHEY, CDR2 SVGAGI. This CDR3 is CASSYRDEQFF. Written as DNA, the CDR3 is TGTGCCAGCAGTTACCGTGATGAGCAGTTCTTC.

The V gene is TRBV19, the J gene TRBJ2-3; 14 bases are a match to TRBD2. The CDR3 length is 14 residues. The V segment lost 7 bases and the J segment 5 bases; nucleotides outside the gene matches: 2. CDR1 is LNHDA and CDR2 is SQIVND in the germline V gene (reference sequence). The CDR3 bases are TGTGCCAGTACCGGGACTAGCGGGGGAGATACGCAGTATTTT. It codes for CASTGTSGGDTQYF.

The rearrangement joins TRBV5-4 to TRBJ2-1; TRBD2 matches at 8 bases. The germline V gene has CDR1 SGHNT and CDR2 YYREEE (reference sequence). The CDR3 loop spans 14 amino acids. The V segment lost 1 base and the J segment 5 bases; nucleotides outside the gene matches: 2. The CDR3 loop reads CASSLPGGDNEQFF. DNA for the CDR3: TGTGCCAGCAGCTTGCCGGGGGGGGACAATGAGCAGTTCTTC.

This chain joins TRBV7-6 and TRBJ2-7; a possible D gene is TRBD1 (6 bases). The CDR3 runs 17 residues. The V gene lost 1 base and the J gene lost 2 bases, with 18 bases spanning the gap. CDR1 is SGHVS and CDR2 is FNYEAQ in the germline V gene. DNA of the CDR3: TGTGCCAGCAGCTTAGTGAGATTCGGGACACCCCCCTACGAGCAGTACTTC. Its translation is CASSLVRFGTPPYEQYF. The full variable domain, rest sourced from reference TRBV7-6 and TRBJ2-7, is GAGVSQSPRYKVTKRGQDVALRCDPISGHVSLYWYRQALGQGPEFLTYFNYEAQQDKSGLPNDRFSAERPEGSISTLTIQRTEQRDSAMYRCASSLVRFGTPPYEQYFGPGTRLTVT.

This chain joins TRBV18 and TRBJ2-7; TRBD2 might be the D (7 bases). Trimming removed 1 base at V and 4 bases at J, with 20 bases between. CDR1 and CDR2 from the germline V gene are KGHSH and LQKENI. The CDR3 is 17 residues long. This CDR3 reads CASSPLGGPRGVYEQYF. For the CDR3, the DNA is TGTGCCAGCTCACCACTGGGGGGGCCCCGAGGGGTGTACGAGCAGTACTTC.

The gene calls are TRBV6-4 and TRBJ2-1, with a tentative D call TRBD2 (5 bases). The CDR3 is made up of 15 amino acids. V dropped 0 bases and J dropped 9 bases, with 15 bases sitting between them. Per germline, CDR1 MRHNA and CDR2 SNTAGT. CDR3 bases: TGTGCCAGCAGTGACTCGGCCGGGGAAAGCGTTGAGCAGTTCTTC. Translated, it gives CASSDSAGESVEQFF.

This clone has just one count. The chain combines TRBV7-8 with TRBJ2-7; TRBD1 might be the D (7 bases). This CDR3 spans 15 amino acids. The germline gives CDR1 SGHVS, CDR2 FQNEAQ. The V end lost 6 bases, the J end lost 3 bases, and 18 bases lay between the germline ends. The CDR3 DNA is TGTGCCAGCAGGTTCAGGGGGGAGTACGGCTACGAGCAGTACTTC. Residues: CASRFRGEYGYEQYF.

V is TRBV7-9 and J is TRBJ1-2; a possible D gene is TRBD1 (6 bases). V lost 8 bases to trimming and J lost 8 bases, with 12 bases between them. The germline CDR1 and CDR2 sequences are SEHNR and FQNEAQ (reference sequence). The length of the CDR3 is 11 residues. CDR3 amino acids: CASGQIMGYTF. Here the CDR3 DNA reads TGTGCCAGCGGACAGATAATGGGCTACACCTTC.

This chain uses TRBV6-6 with TRBJ1-1; the D is unclear. V was trimmed by 7 bases and J by 7 bases, leaving 13 bases between them. The CDR3 has 12 amino acids. Germline V lookup: CDR1 MNHNY, CDR2 SVGAGI (reference sequence). The CDR3: CASKEGGHEAFF. The DNA of the CDR3 is TGTGCCAGCAAGGAGGGCGGTCATGAAGCTTTCTTT.

The chain joins TRBV5-4 to TRBJ2-1; D call uncertain. V lost 4 bases to trimming and J lost 4 bases, with 18 bases between them. CDR1 and CDR2 from the germline V gene are SGHNT and YYREEE (reference sequence). The length of the CDR3 is 16 residues. The CDR3 here is CASSPRVQLAYNEQFF. The CDR3 nucleotides read TGTGCCAGCAGCCCTCGTGTGCAGCTGGCTTACAATGAGCAGTTCTTC.

The chain links TRBV5-5 to TRBJ1-1; 7 bases are a match to TRBD1. CDR3 size: 17 residues. V was pared by 4 bases and J by 2 bases, with 14 bases of the junction left unmatched. Germline values: CDR1 SGHKS, CDR2 YYEKEE (reference sequence). The CDR3 here is CASSLLTGGTANTEAFF. The CDR3 DNA is TGTGCCAGCAGCCTACTCACGGGCGGGACAGCTAACACTGAAGCTTTCTTT.

V is TRBV15 and J is TRBJ2-6, with 7 bases identical to TRBD2. The CDR3 spans 17 residues. Germline CDR1 and CDR2: LNHNV and YYDKDF (reference sequence). V dropped 0 bases and J dropped 0; count of bases not matched to a gene: 2. The CDR3 DNA reads TGTGCCACCAGCAGAGATGGGGGGGGCTCTGGGGCCAACGTCCTGACTTTC. Translating it yields CATSRDGGGSGANVLTF.

The chain combines TRBV7-2 with TRBJ1-4; 9 bases are shared with TRBD1. The CDR3 has 15 amino acids. In germline, CDR1 is SGHTA, CDR2 FQGNSA. V was clipped by 5 bases and J by 1 base; unmatched bases: 2. The DNA for the CDR3 is TGTGCCAGCAGCCAGGGACAGGGAACTAATGAAAAACTGTTTTTT. Encoded protein: CASSQGQGTNEKLFF.